The sequence of this T cell receptor (beta chain) was determined in a study of blood T cell repertoires in COVID-19. For the study at large: Sites in the United States, Italy and Spain provided acute and convalescent COVID-19 samples. T cells, B-cell-depleted T cells, or PBMCs provided the cDNA or gDNA that served as material.

In the original analysis: Amplification of reference gene primers provided the estimated nucleated cell counts. The repertoire was sequenced with immunoSEQ multiplex PCR; TCRdb's copy has only in-frame clones and lacks some. Clone size and the V and J calls come from that table; the DNA yielded D and trimming. The sample includes tens of thousands of clones, roughly 87% of them seen just once. There are a few counts of this clone. The CDR3 covers 14 residues. Deletions cut 5 bases from V and 4 bases from J, with 11 bases between. Germline assignment: CDR1 SGHTA and CDR2 FQGNSA. Material: peripheral blood. The receptor comes from a woman in her forties or fifties in a cohort sampled during active COVID-19. The V gene is TRBV7-2, the J gene TRBJ2-2, with D possibly matching TRBD2 (6 bases). CDR3 nucleotides: TGTGCCAGCAGCCCTGGACTATTCACCGGGGAGCTGTTTTTT. Amino acids: CASSPGLFTGELFF.